This T cell receptor beta chain was recovered during a study of blood T cell repertoires in COVID-19. Study context: COVID-19 samples collected from the United States, Italy and Spain covered acute and convalescent phases.

With 0 bases removed from V and 5 bases from J, the gap between germline ends came to 11 bases. Germline assignment: CDR1 SGHRS and CDR2 YFSETQ. The CDR3 loop spans 14 amino acids. Authors' analysis steps: From reference gene primer amplification, estimates of nucleated cell counts were derived. The assay was immunoSEQ multiplex PCR, and TCRdb's table has in-frame clones only and misses some. V, J and clone size are taken as reported in that table, and D and trimming were inferred from the DNA itself. The sample contains 320,000 or so clones, about 90% of which appear only once. The chain is built from TRBV5-1 and TRBJ2-5; the D is unclear. Sequencing was carried out using PBMCs or T cells enriched from blood (not recorded which). The source of this sequence is a man aged 25-45 years who had recovered from COVID-19. CDR3 nucleotides: TGCGCCAGCAGCTTGGCCCTAGTCATGGAGACCCAGTACTTC. Translation: CASSLALVMETQYF.